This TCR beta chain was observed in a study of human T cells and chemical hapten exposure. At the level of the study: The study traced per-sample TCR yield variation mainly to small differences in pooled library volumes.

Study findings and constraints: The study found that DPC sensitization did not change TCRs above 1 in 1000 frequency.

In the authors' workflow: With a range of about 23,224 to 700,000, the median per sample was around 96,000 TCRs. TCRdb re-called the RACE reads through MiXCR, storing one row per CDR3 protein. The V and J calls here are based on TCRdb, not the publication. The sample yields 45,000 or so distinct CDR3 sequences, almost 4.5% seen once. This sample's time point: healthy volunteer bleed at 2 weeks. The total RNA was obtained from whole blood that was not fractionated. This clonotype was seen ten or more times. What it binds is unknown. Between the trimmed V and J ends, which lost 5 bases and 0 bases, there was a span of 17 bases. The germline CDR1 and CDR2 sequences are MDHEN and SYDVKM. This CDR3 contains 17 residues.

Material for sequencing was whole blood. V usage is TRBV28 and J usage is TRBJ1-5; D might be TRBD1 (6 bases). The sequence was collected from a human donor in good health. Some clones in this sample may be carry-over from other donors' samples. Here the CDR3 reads CASSRDRWGSSNQPQHF. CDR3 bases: TGTGCCAGCAGTCGTGACAGGTGGGGATCTAGCAATCAGCCCCAGCATTTT.